Below are 8 T cell receptor beta chains sequenced from a single sample in a study of T cell repertoires in cytomegalovirus infection. MiXCR, run by TCRdb on the reads, gives a single entry per CDR3 protein. The sample has 250,000 to 300,000 distinct CDR3 sequences, 15% to 20% seen once. Sequenced material: CD8+ T cells from PBMCs. Receptors were obtained from a human donor in good health (CMV status not recorded). Some clones in this sample may be carry-over from other donors' samples.

This clonotype has a count of ten or more. The genes are TRBV7-8 and TRBJ2-5, with unresolved D. The CDR3 sequence is 15 residues long. CDR1 and CDR2 (germline): SGHVS, FQNEAQ. Trimming took off 1 base at V and 2 bases at J, with 11 bases between the two ends. CDR3 protein: CASSLVAAVQETQYF. The CDR3 DNA sequence: TGTGCCAGCAGCTTAGTCGCGGCCGTACAAGAGACCCAGTACTTC.

The V call is TRBV5-1, the J call TRBJ2-5; no definite D call. With 2 bases removed from V and 1 base from J, the gap between germline ends came to 12 bases. Germline V lookup: CDR1 SGHRS, CDR2 YFSETQ. CDR3 length: 15 residues. The CDR3: CASSFGQLVQETQYF. The CDR3 DNA follows: TGCGCCAGCAGCTTCGGCCAGTTGGTCCAAGAGACCCAGTACTTC. The full variable domain, rest sourced from reference TRBV5-1 and TRBJ2-5, is KAGVTQTPRYLIKTRGQQVTLSCSPISGHRSVSWYQQTPGQGLQFLFEYFSETQRNKGNFPGRFSGRQFSNSRSEMNVSTLELGDSALYLCASSFGQLVQETQYFGPGTRLLVL.

In the case of this clonotype: Possible read error: a much larger clone is one base away. V and J are TRBV7-2 and TRBJ1-5; no definite D call. Trimming removed 3 bases from V and 0 bases from J, with 6 bases in between. There are 14 residues in the CDR3. Germline CDR1 is SGHTA and CDR2 is FQGNSA. The CDR3 loop reads CASSFQDSNQPQHF. The CDR3 DNA follows: TGTGCCAGCAGCTTTCAGGATAGCAATCAGCCCCAGCATTTT.

The chain is built from TRBV4-2 and TRBJ1-2; possibly TRBD1 for D (6 bases). The V end lost 2 bases, the J end lost 3 bases, and 10 bases lay between the germline ends. This CDR3 comprises 14 residues. Germline V gene sequence: CDR1 LGHNA, CDR2 YNFKEQ. CDR3 bases: TGTGCCAGCAGCCAACCACAGGGAGACTATGGCTACACCTTC. Protein sequence: CASSQPQGDYGYTF.

This chain uses TRBV6-5 with TRBJ2-1; D possibly uses TRBD1 or TRBD2 (7 bases each). V was pared by 1 base and J by 2 bases, with 15 bases between. Looked up from germline, CDR1 is MNHEY and CDR2 is SVGAGI. CDR3 length: 17 residues. Written as DNA, the CDR3 is TGTGCCAGCAGTTACTTGGGTGCAGGGGGGGCCTACAATGAGCAGTTCTTC. Translation: CASSYLGAGGAYNEQFF.

In this sample, this clonotype turned up many times. The V gene is TRBV2, the J gene TRBJ1-2; 9 bases fit TRBD1. Germline CDR1 and CDR2: SNHLY and FYNNEI. J gave up 3 bases and V 2 bases, and 4 bases lay outside the gene matches. There are 15 residues in the CDR3. Here the CDR3 reads CASSEMDRGDYGYTF. CDR3 nucleotide sequence: TGTGCCAGCAGTGAAATGGACAGGGGAGACTATGGCTACACCTTC.

This clonotype came up a few times. This chain joins TRBV6-5 and TRBJ2-3, with D perhaps matching TRBD2 (5 bases). The CDR3 spans 17 residues. CDR1 and CDR2 from the germline V gene are MNHEY and SVGAGI. V was pared by 5 bases and J by 1 base, with 19 bases between. CDR3 residues: CASSDTRIRMGTDTQYF. The CDR3 nucleotides read TGTGCCAGCAGTGACACTAGGATTCGTATGGGCACAGATACGCAGTATTTT.

This rearrangement joins TRBV19 to TRBJ1-5; D is ambiguous. The CDR3 is 13 residues long. Germline-derived CDR1 and CDR2 are LNHDA and SQIVND (reference sequence). Trimming pared 4 bases from V and 8 bases from J, leaving 12 bases between. Here the CDR3 reads CASSTLGRKPQHF. DNA for the CDR3: TGTGCCAGTAGTACGCTCGGGAGGAAGCCCCAGCATTTT.